This paragraph reports one T cell receptor beta chain. The antigen remains unidentified. There are 17 residues in the CDR3. Trimming removed 3 bases from V and 10 bases from J, with 25 bases in between. CDR1 and CDR2 from the germline V gene are MNHNS and SASEGT. Specified treatment: approximately 9-day PBMC culture with coronavirus spike peptide pools or control peptides (ViraFEST assay). These data come from a study of vaccination and CD4 T cells after COVID-19. Looking at the study overall: Overlapping spike peptides from SARS-CoV-2, HCoV-NL63, HCoV-OC43 and HCoV-229E served to stimulate the cells. Cultures acting as controls obtained a CEFX pool, an HIV-1 Nef pool, or no peptide.

At the Johns Hopkins FTIC core, DNA taken from cultured CD4+ T cells was sequenced by way of the Oncomine TCR Beta short-read assay. Scientists extracted genomic DNA from CD4+ T cells grown in culture. Each CDR3 protein gets one entry after TCRdb re-called the PCR reads with MiXCR. The data contain some 18,000 distinct CDR3 sequences, less than 30% of them seen just once; the ten biggest clones take up under 20%. Sequencing was performed on cultured CD4+ T cells from blood. The genes are TRBV6-1 and TRBJ1-3; TRBD1 might be the D (6 bases). This clonotype was obtained from a human donor with COVID-19. In nucleotides, the CDR3 is TGTGCCAGCAGTGACTCCCCCGGACAGTGCCCCGGCGGGACCATATATTTT. It codes for CASSDSPGQCPGGTIYF.